What follows describes a single TCR beta chain. Original data processing: The authors estimated nucleated cell counts from reference gene primer amplification. Method: immunoSEQ multiplex PCR; TCRdb's copy keeps in-frame clones and lacks some. Clone size and V and J calls were adopted from that table, with D and trimming inferred from the DNA. The sample holds some 150,000 clones, approximately 90% seen once. The V gene lost 1 base and the J gene lost 10 bases, with 13 bases spanning the gap. Germline V gene data show CDR1 as SGHNT and CDR2 as YENEEA. The CDR3 runs 14 residues. These data belong to a study of blood T cell repertoires in COVID-19. Study as a whole: Sites across the United States, Italy and Spain contributed samples from acute and convalescent COVID-19. From T cells, B-cell-depleted T cells, or PBMCs came the material, which was cDNA or gDNA.

The clonotype was recovered from a woman aged 80 or over with acute or convalescent COVID-19. The specimen sequenced was peripheral blood. V is TRBV11-3 and J is TRBJ2-2; tentatively, D is TRBD2 (6 bases). The CDR3 spells CASSLGRGTQELFF. In DNA form, the CDR3 reads TGTGCCAGCAGCTTAGGTCGGGGGACGCAGGAGCTGTTTTTT.